The T cell receptor beta chain under discussion was sequenced for a study of human T cells and chemical hapten exposure. Study as a whole: All patients underwent weekly scalp dosing with diphenylcyclopropenone for the full approximately 23-week study.

This CDR3 is built from 14 residues. In germline, CDR1 is MNHEY, CDR2 SVGAGI. Losses at the gene ends were 6 bases for V and 4 bases for J; bases not matched to a gene: 8. This clonotype was picked up a small number of times. Indicated time point: pre-sensitization, week 0. The sample's treatment: therapeutic diphenylcyclopropenone sensitization with weekly scalp DPC. The authors' processing: More than 95,000 TCRs per sample was the median, with a range of about 20,000 to 690,600. Using its own MiXCR run on the RACE reads, TCRdb lists one record per CDR3 protein. These V and J calls are TCRdb output, not the study's own analysis. This table has around 100,000 distinct CDR3 sequences, approximately 11% appearing once.

The TCR originated in a woman aged 55-70 years with alopecia areata. Some clones in this sample may be carry-over from other donors' samples. The rearrangement links TRBV6-5 to TRBJ1-2; TRBD1 matches at 7 bases. Sequencing used whole blood, obtained in connection with sensitization to the hapten diphenylcyclopropenone (DPC). DNA of the CDR3: TGTGCCAGCAGGCCAACAGGGGCGCCCTATGGCTACACCTTC. The encoded protein is CASRPTGAPYGYTF.